Following are 7 T cell receptor beta chains from one sample sequenced in a study of cytomegalovirus exposure and HLA in healthy donors. The primer mix had 60 Vbeta and 13 Jbeta primers. The method was immunoSEQ multiplex PCR; TCRdb's version includes in-frame clones alone and lacks a portion of them. The sample has a few hundred thousand clones, 75% to 90% seen once. Specimen: PBMCs. Receptors were obtained from a girl aged 2 to 10 in good health and CMV-seronegative.

The chain couples TRBV4-2 to TRBJ2-3, with 12 nucleotides matching TRBD2. Unmatched junction bases numbered 5, after V lost 1 base and J lost 3 bases. This CDR3 has 17 residues. CDR1 LGHNA and CDR2 YNFKEQ come from the germline V gene. CDR3 residues: CASSQVTSGRNTDTQYF. CDR3 coding DNA: TGTGCCAGCAGCCAAGTAACTAGCGGGAGGAATACAGATACGCAGTATTTT.

This chain joins TRBV6-6 and TRBJ1-5; D not resolved. Germline assignment: CDR1 MNHNY and CDR2 SVGAGI (reference sequence). The CDR3 spans 14 residues. Trimming removed 10 bases at V and 1 base at J, with 14 bases between. Written as DNA, the CDR3 is TGTGCCACCCACCCGGACTGGAGCAATCAGCCCCAGCATTTT. Protein product: CATHPDWSNQPQHF.

The chain has TRBV4-1 and TRBJ2-1; 10 bases fit TRBD2. This CDR3 has 17 residues. Germline V gene lookup returns CDR1 MGHRA and CDR2 YSYEKL. J gave up 1 base and V 0 bases, and 3 bases lay outside the gene matches. The CDR3 region has the DNA TGCGCCAGCAGCCAAGAGCTAGCGGGAGAATCCTACAATGAGCAGTTCTTC. Its protein product is CASSQELAGESYNEQFF.

This rearrangement joins TRBV15 to TRBJ2-7, with D tentatively TRBD1 (5 bases). Germline V CDR1 and CDR2: LNHNV, YYDKDF (reference sequence). Trimming took 5 bases from V and 0 from J, leaving 8 bases between them. The CDR3 contains 13 residues. The DNA for the CDR3 is TGTGCCACCAGCTGGGGCACCTCCTACGAGCAGTACTTC. It is translated as CATSWGTSYEQYF.

The chain combines TRBV28 with TRBJ1-6, with D perhaps TRBD1 (6 bases). The CDR3 consists of 14 residues. In germline, CDR1 is MDHEN, CDR2 SYDVKM. V was clipped by 4 bases and J by 6 bases, with 10 bases between them. For the CDR3, the DNA is TGTGCCAGCAGTTCCGACAGGTTTAATTCACCCCTCCACTTT. Translation: CASSSDRFNSPLHF.

The chain carries TRBV27 and TRBJ2-1, with 13 bases aligning to TRBD2. Germline CDR1 MNHEY, CDR2 SMNVEV (reference sequence). The CDR3 has 15 residues. Trimming took 4 bases from V and 6 from J; bases not matched to a gene: 3. CDR3 in DNA: TGTGCCAGCAGTTCCGGACTAGCGGGAGTCAATGAGCAGTTCTTC. Amino acid sequence: CASSSGLAGVNEQFF.

CDR3 nucleotide sequence: TGTGCCATCAGTGAGTCGGGACAGGGGTCCAGGAATTCACCCCTCCACTTT. Its translation: CAISESGQGSRNSPLHF. This sequence joins TRBV10-3 and TRBJ1-6; 10 nucleotides align to TRBD1. The V segment lost 0 bases and the J segment 7 bases; nucleotides outside the gene matches: 6. Germline CDR1 is ENHRY and CDR2 is SYGVKD. CDR3 length equals 17 residues.